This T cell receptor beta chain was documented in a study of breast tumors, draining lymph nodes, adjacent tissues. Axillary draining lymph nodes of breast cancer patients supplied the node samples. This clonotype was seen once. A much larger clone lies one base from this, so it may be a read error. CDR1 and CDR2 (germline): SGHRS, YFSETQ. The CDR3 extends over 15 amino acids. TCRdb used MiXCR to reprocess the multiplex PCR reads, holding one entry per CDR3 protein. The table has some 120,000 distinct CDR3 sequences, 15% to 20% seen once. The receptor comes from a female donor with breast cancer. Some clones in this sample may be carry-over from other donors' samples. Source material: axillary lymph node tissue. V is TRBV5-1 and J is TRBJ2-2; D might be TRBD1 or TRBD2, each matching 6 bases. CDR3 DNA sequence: TGCGCCAGCAGCTTCTTCGGGGGCGATGCCGGGGAGCTGCTTTTT. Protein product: CASSFFGGDAGELLF.